One sample yielded the 27 T cell receptor beta chains listed below, sequenced in a study of blood T cell repertoires in COVID-19. Data came from immunoSEQ multiplex PCR; TCRdb stores just in-frame clones and leaves some out. The data contain 200,000 to 300,000 clones, 70% to 90% of them singletons. The sample was peripheral blood. These receptors all come from a woman aged 50 to 60 with acute or convalescent COVID-19.

The V call is TRBV18, the J call TRBJ1-6; unclear D gene. V lost 3 bases and J 7 bases, leaving 7 bases between the germline ends. The CDR3 spans 13 residues. Looked up from germline, CDR1 is KGHSH and CDR2 is LQKENI. The CDR3 sequence is CASSPSSNSPLHF. The CDR3 bases are TGTGCCAGCTCACCTTCTTCCAATTCACCCCTCCACTTT.

This chain connects TRBV27 to TRBJ1-6; D is uncertain. The CDR3 length is 16 residues. The germline gives CDR1 MNHEY, CDR2 SMNVEV (reference sequence). The germline V and J ends were trimmed by 0 bases and 5 bases, with 11 bases remaining between them. CDR3 DNA sequence: TGTGCCAGCAGTTTATCTCCTCCCGGGGATAATTCACCCCTCCACTTT. It encodes CASSLSPPGDNSPLHF.

The chain carries TRBV5-5 and TRBJ2-7; 13 bases line up with TRBD2. In germline, CDR1 is SGHKS, CDR2 YYEKEE (reference sequence). V was pared by 3 bases and J by 2 bases, with 11 bases of the junction left unmatched. This CDR3 has 18 residues. The CDR3 protein is CASSSRLAGGPETYEQYF. CDR3 DNA: TGTGCCAGCAGCTCAAGACTAGCGGGAGGCCCGGAGACCTACGAGCAGTACTTC. The full variable domain, rest sourced from reference TRBV5-5 and TRBJ2-7, is DAGVTQSPTHLIKTRGQQVTLRCSPISGHKSVSWYQQVLGQGPQFIFQYYEKEERGRGNFPDRFSARQFPNYSSELNVNALLLGDSALYLCASSSRLAGGPETYEQYFGPGTRLTVT.

The chain carries TRBV9 and TRBJ2-1; TRBD2 is a possible D gene (5 bases). Between the trimmed V and J ends, which lost 0 bases and 8 bases, there was a span of 9 bases. The CDR3 loop spans 13 amino acids. The germline CDR1 and CDR2 sequences are SGDLS and YYNGEE. For the CDR3, the DNA is TGTGCCAGCAGCGTAGCAGAGGGCGATGAGCAGTTCTTC. Protein product: CASSVAEGDEQFF.

CDR3 region: CASSPGLAGGPSTDTQYF. The CDR3 coding sequence is TGCGCCAGCAGCCCCGGACTAGCGGGAGGGCCTAGCACAGATACGCAGTATTTT. V usage is TRBV4-1 and J usage is TRBJ2-3; TRBD2 agrees at 15 bases. V trimming: 4 bases; J trimming: 0 bases; junction bases outside the gene matches: 5. This CDR3 comprises 18 residues. Per germline, CDR1 MGHRA and CDR2 YSYEKL.

V gene TRBV7-9 combines with J gene TRBJ1-3; D might be TRBD1 (6 bases). Trimming shortened V by 6 bases and J by 4 bases, and 13 bases separated the two germline ends. The V gene's germline CDR1 is SEHNR and CDR2 FQNEAQ (reference sequence). This CDR3 is built from 14 residues. The CDR3 is CASSKTGFGNTIYF. The CDR3 nucleotides read TGTGCCAGCAGTAAAACAGGGTTCGGAAACACCATATATTTT.

The rearrangement joins TRBV6-1 to TRBJ2-7; D is possibly TRBD2 (6 bases). Trimming left V 2 bases short and J 5 bases short, with 10 bases between. The V gene's germline CDR1 is MNHNS and CDR2 SASEGT. This CDR3 has 13 amino acids. The CDR3 here is CASSEPGDNEQYF. The CDR3, as DNA: TGTGCCAGCAGTGAACCGGGAGACAACGAGCAGTACTTC.

CDR3 DNA sequence: TGCAGCGCCTGGACTAGCGGATACGAGCAGTACTTC. Translating it yields CSAWTSGYEQYF. The V call is TRBV29-1, the J call TRBJ2-7, with TRBD2 matching over 10 bases. The CDR3 totals 12 residues. With V trimmed by 7 bases and J by 4 bases, 4 bases remained unmatched. Germline lookup yields CDR1 SQVTM and CDR2 ANQGSEA.

The chain employs TRBV27 and TRBJ1-1; D gene uncertain. The CDR3 is 14 amino acids. The V end was cut by 4 bases, the J end by 0 bases, with 9 bases between. Germline loops: CDR1 MNHEY, CDR2 SMNVEV (reference sequence). CDR3 loop: CASSSGRLNTEAFF. The CDR3 DNA sequence: TGTGCCAGCAGTTCAGGCCGGTTGAACACTGAAGCTTTCTTT.

This clone was picked up one time. The gene calls are TRBV19 and TRBJ2-1; 12 bases align to TRBD1. Germline CDR1 and CDR2: LNHDA and SQIVND (reference sequence). V was clipped by 3 bases and J by 5 bases; unmatched bases: 2. The CDR3 runs to 15 residues. The CDR3 sequence: CASSMGTGGDNEQFF. CDR3 coding DNA: TGTGCCAGTAGTATGGGGACAGGGGGCGACAATGAGCAGTTCTTC. Full variable domain (remainder filled in from reference TRBV19 and TRBJ2-1): DGGITQSPKYLFRKEGQNVTLSCEQNLNHDAMYWYRQDPGQGLRLIYYSQIVNDFQKGDIAEGYSVSREKKESFPLTVTSAQKNPTAFYLCASSMGTGGDNEQFFGPGTRLTVL.

This chain uses TRBV4-2 with TRBJ1-2; 8 bases map to TRBD1. Germline V gene data show CDR1 as LGHNA and CDR2 as YNFKEQ. The CDR3 totals 18 residues. J was trimmed by 6 bases and V by 4 bases; bases with no gene match: 19. This chain's CDR3 is CASSLDIRSSQGGHGYTF. The CDR3 DNA is TGTGCCAGCAGCCTTGACATAAGGTCTTCACAGGGGGGACATGGCTACACCTTC.

This chain uses TRBV15 with TRBJ1-3; D is possibly TRBD1 (6 bases). The CDR3 sequence is 17 residues long. V lost 0 bases to trimming and J lost 2 bases, with 14 bases between them. The germline V gene encodes CDR1 LNHNV and CDR2 YYDKDF (reference sequence). The CDR3 protein is CATSRDYAGAAGNTIYF. The CDR3 DNA reads as TGTGCCACCAGCAGAGATTATGCGGGGGCAGCTGGAAACACCATATATTTT.

The chain is built from TRBV18 and TRBJ2-7, with 7 bases matching TRBD1. Germline V gives CDR1 KGHSH, CDR2 LQKENI. V lost 1 base, J lost 2 bases, and 5 bases stayed unmatched. The CDR3 runs to 15 residues. Here the CDR3 reads CASSPLGQTTYEQYF. The CDR3 DNA is TGTGCCAGCTCACCACTGGGACAGACGACCTACGAGCAGTACTTC.

Turning to this clone: At the DNA level, this CDR3 is encoded by other sequences in the same sample as well. The V and J genes are TRBV28 and TRBJ1-1; perhaps TRBD1 as D (5 bases). Per the germline V gene, CDR1 is MDHEN and CDR2 is SYDVKM. CDR3 size: 13 residues. The V and J ends lost 3 bases and 1 base respectively, with 6 bases between them. The CDR3 is CASSLGGNTEAFF. DNA for the CDR3: TGTGCCAGCAGTTTGGGGGGGAACACTGAAGCTTTCTTT.

The chain carries TRBV5-4 and TRBJ1-2; the D gene is possibly TRBD1 (5 bases). The V end was cut by 0 bases, the J end by 4 bases, with 13 bases between. Per germline, CDR1 SGHNT and CDR2 YYREEE (reference sequence). The CDR3 has 15 amino acids. CDR3 region: CASSLGGANGYGYTF. In DNA form, the CDR3 reads TGTGCCAGCAGCTTGGGTGGGGCGAATGGCTATGGCTACACCTTC. The full variable domain, its missing parts supplied by reference TRBV5-4 and TRBJ1-2, is ETGVTQSPTHLIKTRGQQVTLRCSSQSGHNTVSWYQQALGQGPQFIFQYYREEENGRGNFPPRFSGLQFPNYSSELNVNALELDDSALYLCASSLGGANGYGYTFGSGTRLTVV.

The CDR3 sequence is CASSYQAGGGYEQYF. The CDR3 DNA follows: TGTGCCAGCAGCTATCAAGCGGGAGGGGGCTACGAGCAGTACTTC. The gene calls are TRBV7-3 and TRBJ2-7; 10 nucleotides match TRBD2. After removal of 4 bases from V and 3 bases from J, the junction contained 6 bases not matched to a gene. CDR3 length equals 15 residues. CDR1 is SGHTA, CDR2 FQGTGA, per germline.

This clone was recorded only once. The chain combines TRBV5-1 with TRBJ2-3; 10 bases match TRBD2. J gave up 4 bases and V 3 bases, and 11 bases lay outside the gene matches. The CDR3 has 17 residues. Germline lookup yields CDR1 SGHRS and CDR2 YFSETQ. The CDR3 DNA reads TGCGCCAGCAGCTCCCACCGGGCTAGCGGGAGCGCAGATACGCAGTATTTT. Translation: CASSSHRASGSADTQYF.

In the case of this clone: Other DNA variants within this sample encode the same CDR3. This rearrangement joins TRBV30 to TRBJ2-3, with a tentative D call TRBD2 (5 bases). Germline lookup yields CDR1 GTSNPN and CDR2 SVGIG (reference sequence). Between the trimmed V and J ends, which lost 0 bases and 0 bases, there was a span of 7 bases. The CDR3 totals 14 residues. The CDR3 nucleotides are TGTGCCTGGAGTGTAGGAGGCAGCACAGATACGCAGTATTTT. The encoded protein is CAWSVGGSTDTQYF.

The V call is TRBV27, the J call TRBJ2-3; 8 nucleotides align to TRBD2. Trimming at V came to 6 bases and at J to 2 bases, leaving 7 bases not matched to a gene. This CDR3 has 15 residues. Per the germline V gene, CDR1 is MNHEY and CDR2 is SMNVEV (reference sequence). Here the CDR3 reads CASSLSGRITDTQYF. The CDR3 nucleotides read TGTGCCAGCAGCCTGAGCGGGAGAATCACAGATACGCAGTATTTT.

This clone came up a few times. This chain uses TRBV25-1 with TRBJ2-7; 9 bases align to TRBD2. V lost 6 bases and J lost 3; bases outside the gene matches: 6. CDR3 length equals 14 residues. Germline values: CDR1 MGHDK, CDR2 SYGVNS. The DNA for the CDR3 is TGTGCCAGCAGCAGACTAGCGGTCGTCTACGAGCAGTACTTC. Translation: CASSRLAVVYEQYF.

The chain carries TRBV19 and TRBJ1-2; tentatively, D is TRBD1 (5 bases). Germline V gene data show CDR1 as LNHDA and CDR2 as SQIVND (reference sequence). V shed 3 bases and J shed 5 bases, with 16 bases lying between them. The CDR3 runs to 15 residues. Written as DNA, the CDR3 is TGTGCCAGTAGTATCCCCGGCAGGGCCGAGTATGGCTACACCTTC. Its protein is CASSIPGRAEYGYTF.

This clone showed up just once. At the DNA level, this CDR3 is encoded by other sequences in the same sample as well. This rearrangement joins TRBV5-1 to TRBJ2-1, with D possibly matching TRBD2 (6 bases). Germline-derived CDR1 and CDR2 are SGHRS and YFSETQ. Trimming took off 0 bases at V and 4 bases at J, with 11 bases between the two ends. This CDR3 has 15 residues. The CDR3 coding sequence is TGCGCCAGCAGCTTGGAGTCTGGGGGGTACAATGAGCAGTTCTTC. Amino acid sequence: CASSLESGGYNEQFF.

Regarding this clone: At one end the junction does not follow the germline gene, possibly because of a read error. CDR3 in amino acids: CASSPTGDLNQPQHF. The CDR3 DNA sequence: TGTGCTAGCAGCCCAACAGGGGACCTCAATCAGCCCCAGCATTTT. The chain joins TRBV7-7 to TRBJ1-5; 7 nucleotides align to TRBD1. CDR1 SSHAT and CDR2 FNYEAQ come from the germline V gene (reference sequence). This CDR3 contains 15 residues. The whole variable domain, remainder taken from reference TRBV7-7 and TRBJ1-5, is GAGVSQSPRYKVTKRGQDVTLRCDPISSHATLYWYQQALGQGPEFLTYFNYEAQPDKSGLPSDRFSAERPEGSISTLTIQRTEQRDSAMYRCASSPTGDLNQPQHFGDGTRLSIL.

The chain has TRBV7-2 and TRBJ1-2; the D gene is possibly TRBD1 (6 bases). V lost 5 bases to trimming and J lost 4 bases, with 20 bases between them. This CDR3 is built from 16 residues. Per germline, CDR1 SGHTA and CDR2 FQGNSA. The CDR3 here is CASSPPGTPSSYGYTF. The CDR3 nucleotides read TGTGCCAGCAGCCCCCCCGGGACACCGTCAAGCTATGGCTACACCTTC. The variable domain in full, completed from reference TRBV7-2 and TRBJ1-2, reads GAGVSQSPSNKVTEKGKDVELRCDPISGHTALYWYRQSLGQGLEFLIYFQGNSAPDKSGLPSDRFSAERTGGSVSTLTIQRTQQEDSAVYLCASSPPGTPSSYGYTFGSGTRLTVV.

This clone is a singleton in its sample. This rearrangement joins TRBV20-1 to TRBJ1-1, with D possibly TRBD1 on 5 matching bases. The CDR3 runs 10 residues. Germline V gene lookup returns CDR1 DFQATT and CDR2 SNEGSKA (reference sequence). The CDR3 reads CRTGPTEAFF. In DNA, the CDR3 is TGCAGAACAGGTCCCACTGAAGCTTTCTTT.

CDR3 nucleotide sequence: TGTGCCAGCAGCTTGCTTCCGGGAACTAACTACGAGCAGTACTTC. Translation gives CASSLLPGTNYEQYF. This chain uses TRBV7-2 with TRBJ2-7, with D tentatively TRBD2 (5 bases). Trimming took 3 bases from V and 3 from J, leaving 15 bases between them. The CDR3 spans 15 residues. Per the germline V gene, CDR1 is SGHTA and CDR2 is FQGNSA. Drawing the rest from reference TRBV7-2 and TRBJ2-7, the complete variable domain is GAGVSQSPSNKVTEKGKDVELRCDPISGHTALYWYRQSLGQGLEFLIYFQGNSAPDKSGLPSDRFSAERTGGSVSTLTIQRTQQEDSAVYLCASSLLPGTNYEQYFGPGTRLTVT.

The chain has TRBV5-1 and TRBJ2-5; D is ambiguous. The ends were cut back, 1 base at V and 3 bases at J, with 10 bases in the middle. Germline V gene data show CDR1 as SGHRS and CDR2 as YFSETQ. The CDR3 spans 14 residues. The CDR3 reads CASSLSPSEETQYF. CDR3 bases: TGCGCCAGCAGCTTGTCACCGTCAGAAGAGACCCAGTACTTC.